This T cell receptor (beta chain) originates from a study of blood T cell repertoires in COVID-19. As for the study in general: From the United States, Italy and Spain came samples of acute and convalescent COVID-19. PBMCs, B-cell-depleted T cells, or T cells provided the cDNA or gDNA that made up the material.

Using immunoSEQ multiplex PCR, the repertoire was profiled, and TCRdb retains in-frame clones only, with some absent. The sample contains 60,000 to 75,000 clones, approximately 90% of which appear only once. Between the trimmed V and J ends, which lost 7 bases and 5 bases, there was a span of 20 bases. Germline CDR1 WSHSY, CDR2 SAAADI. The CDR3 sequence is 16 residues long. Source material: peripheral blood. This TCR came from a human donor in a cohort sampled during active COVID-19. The chain links TRBV10-2 to TRBJ2-2; tentatively, D is TRBD2 (6 bases). The CDR3 here is CASISARPRGTGELFF. In DNA, the CDR3 is TGCGCCAGCATCTCCGCTCGGCCACGGGGGACCGGGGAGCTGTTTTTT.